The present entry profiles one TCR beta chain with its context. J was trimmed by 9 bases and V by 3 bases; bases with no gene match: 8. This CDR3 comprises 15 residues. In germline, CDR1 is SGHTA, CDR2 FQGNSA. Across over 20 US areas, participants ranged in age from about 18 to 89 years. Original data processing: Counts of nucleated cells, estimated from reference gene primer amplification, were obtained. The protocol was immunoSEQ multiplex PCR, while the TCRdb copy is restricted to in-frame clones and leaves out a portion. D and trimming were read from the DNA, whereas the V and J calls and clone size are those reported in that table. The table records under 400,000 clones, about 87% of them present only once. This record comes from a study of blood T cell repertoires in COVID-19. The wider study: All recovered Cohort 3 donors got two negative PCRs, got clearance, or saw symptom resolution. Sample material is recorded as cDNA or gDNA derived from T cells, B-cell-depleted T cells, or PBMCs.

Material for sequencing was PBMCs or T cells enriched from blood (not recorded which). The sequence came from a man between 35 and 55 years old in a cohort exposed to, infected with or recovered from COVID-19 (not recorded which). The chain joins TRBV7-2 to TRBJ1-5; 10 bases are a match to TRBD1. The CDR3 sequence: CASSFRTGGIGPQHF. The CDR3 nucleotides are TGTGCCAGCAGCTTCCGGACAGGGGGAATAGGGCCCCAGCATTTT. The full variable domain, in which reference TRBV7-2 and TRBJ1-5 provide the parts outside the CDR3, is GAGVSQSPSNKVTEKGKDVELRCDPISGHTALYWYRQSLGQGLEFLIYFQGNSAPDKSGLPSDRFSAERTGGSVSTLTIQRTQQEDSAVYLCASSFRTGGIGPQHFGDGTRLSIL.